This T cell receptor (beta chain) was obtained from a study of T cell responses to AZD1222 COVID-19 vaccine. The protocol was immunoSEQ multiplex PCR, while the TCRdb copy is restricted to in-frame clones and leaves out a portion. The sample lists about 150,000 clones, about 85% seen once, with just under 7% in the top ten. V gave up 6 bases and J gave up 1 base, with 9 bases separating them. The CDR3 consists of 13 residues. The germline V gene encodes CDR1 MNHEY and CDR2 SVGAGI. This sequence was found in an adult who had recovered from COVID-19. J is TRBJ1-1 and V is TRBV6-5, with D unclear. The sample in question was peripheral blood, obtained after recovery from COVID-19. The CDR3 DNA reads as TGTGCCAGCAGCTCACATCGGAACACTGAAGCTTTCTTT. It is translated as CASSSHRNTEAFF.